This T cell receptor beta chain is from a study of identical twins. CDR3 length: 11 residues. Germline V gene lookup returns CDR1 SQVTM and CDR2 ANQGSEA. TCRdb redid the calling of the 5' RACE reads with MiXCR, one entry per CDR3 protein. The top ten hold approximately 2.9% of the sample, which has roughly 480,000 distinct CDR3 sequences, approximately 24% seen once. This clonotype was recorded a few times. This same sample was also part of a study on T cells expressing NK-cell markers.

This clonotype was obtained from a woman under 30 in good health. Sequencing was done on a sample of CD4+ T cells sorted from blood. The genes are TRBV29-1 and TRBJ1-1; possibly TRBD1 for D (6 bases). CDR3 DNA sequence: TGCAGAGGGGGAGGGCTCACTGAAGCTTTCTTT. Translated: CRGGGLTEAFF.